A single sample is the source of the 25 T cell receptor beta chains below, sequenced in a study of T-cell memory formation after mild COVID-19. Each CDR3 protein is one row after TCRdb ran MiXCR on the 5' RACE reads. The sample includes 270,000 or so distinct CDR3 sequences, roughly a sixth of them seen just once. Sequencing input: PBMCs or a T cell subset sorted from them (not recorded which). These receptors originate from a man between 18 and 35 years old who had mild COVID-19 (a few samples of this study predate the infection). Cell type and time point are not known.

This clonotype occurred a few times. The chain combines TRBV7-2 with TRBJ2-1; 8 bases line up with TRBD2. The CDR3 covers 13 residues. The junction had 9 bases not matched to a gene; V was cut back by 5 bases and J by 12 bases. Germline assignment: CDR1 SGHTA and CDR2 FQGNSA. The CDR3 sequence: CASSPPGGTGQFF. Written as DNA, the CDR3 is TGTGCCAGCAGCCCGCCGGGGGGGACGGGGCAGTTCTTC.

This clonotype was seen only a few times. The rearrangement uses TRBV6-1 and TRBJ2-7, with D perhaps matching TRBD1 or TRBD2 (5 bases each). The germline V and J ends were trimmed by 6 bases and 3 bases, with 12 bases remaining between them. Germline CDR1 is MNHNS and CDR2 is SASEGT. CDR3 length: 13 amino acids. CDR3 DNA: TGTGCCAGCAGCGGGACGGGATTCTACGAGCAGTACTTC. It translates to CASSGTGFYEQYF.

This clonotype was counted at least ten times. This chain joins TRBV5-4 and TRBJ2-7; the D call may be TRBD1 or TRBD2 (5 bases each). The V end lost 3 bases, the J end lost 3 bases, and 7 bases lay between the germline ends. The CDR3 runs to 12 residues. In germline, CDR1 is SGHNT, CDR2 YYREEE (reference sequence). The CDR3 region has the DNA TGTGCCAGCAGCTCTGGGGGCTACGAGCAGTACTTC. This gives the protein CASSSGGYEQYF. The whole variable domain, remainder taken from reference TRBV5-4 and TRBJ2-7, is ETGVTQSPTHLIKTRGQQVTLRCSSQSGHNTVSWYQQALGQGPQFIFQYYREEENGRGNFPPRFSGLQFPNYSSELNVNALELDDSALYLCASSSGGYEQYFGPGTRLTVT.

The chain has TRBV25-1 and TRBJ2-3; D uncertain. Trimming left V 4 bases short and J 4 bases short, with 12 bases between. The CDR3 is 14 residues long. The germline gives CDR1 MGHDK, CDR2 SYGVNS. The CDR3 here is CASSAMDGSDTQYF. The CDR3 region has the DNA TGTGCCAGCAGTGCGATGGACGGTTCAGATACGCAGTATTTT. The complete variable domain, with remaining parts taken from reference TRBV25-1 and TRBJ2-3, reads EADIYQTPRYLVIGTGKKITLECSQTMGHDKMYWYQQDPGMELHLIHYSYGVNSTEKGDLSSESTVSRIRTEHFPLTLESARPSHTSQYLCASSAMDGSDTQYFGPGTRLTVL.

The V call is TRBV7-2, the J call TRBJ2-3; 11 bases fit TRBD2. The CDR3 spans 17 residues. Germline trimming cut 5 bases from V and 5 bases from J; bases unmatched to any gene: 12. Germline V gives CDR1 SGHTA, CDR2 FQGNSA. Written as DNA, the CDR3 is TGTGCCAGCAGCCCAGCGGGTAGCGGGGGGGGTAAAGATACGCAGTATTTT. This translates into CASSPAGSGGGKDTQYF. Using reference TRBV7-2 and TRBJ2-3 for the parts outside the CDR3, the full variable domain is GAGVSQSPSNKVTEKGKDVELRCDPISGHTALYWYRQSLGQGLEFLIYFQGNSAPDKSGLPSDRFSAERTGGSVSTLTIQRTQQEDSAVYLCASSPAGSGGGKDTQYFGPGTRLTVL.

V is TRBV5-1 and J is TRBJ1-6, with D possibly TRBD1 on 5 matching bases. CDR1 and CDR2 from the germline V gene are SGHRS and YFSETQ. This CDR3 contains 16 residues. Trimming shortened V by 0 bases and J by 7 bases, and 14 bases separated the two germline ends. CDR3 loop: CASSLDGFWGNSPLHF. CDR3 nucleotides: TGCGCCAGCAGCTTGGACGGTTTTTGGGGGAATTCACCCCTCCACTTT.

This clonotype was found a few times. This chain joins TRBV12-3 or TRBV12-4 and TRBJ1-1; D not certain. V lost 5 bases to trimming and J lost 4 bases, with 14 bases between them. The CDR3 has 14 amino acids. The CDR3: CASSRRTGGTEAFF. In DNA, the CDR3 is TGTGCCAGCAGTCGCCGCACGGGTGGCACTGAAGCTTTCTTT.

The chain employs TRBV4-1 and TRBJ2-7; D might be TRBD1 or TRBD2, each matching 5 bases. The V end lost 2 bases, the J end lost 4 bases, and 18 bases lay between the germline ends. This CDR3 is built from 16 residues. The germline CDR1 and CDR2 sequences are MGHRA and YSYEKL. The CDR3 protein is CASSQSGTRPNYEQYV. DNA of the CDR3: TGCGCCAGCAGCCAATCCGGGACGCGGCCCAATTACGAGCAGTACGTC.

The chain links TRBV6-2 or TRBV6-3 to TRBJ2-3; 8 bases align to TRBD2. After removal of 7 bases from V and 2 bases from J, the junction contained 5 bases not matched to a gene. This CDR3 contains 14 residues. Germline loops: CDR1 MNHEY, CDR2 SVGEGT. CDR3 in amino acids: CASNRGGTTDTQYF. In DNA form, the CDR3 reads TGTGCCAGCAACCGGGGGGGAACCACAGATACGCAGTATTTT.

The V and J genes are TRBV3-1 and TRBJ2-3; TRBD2 is a possible D gene (6 bases). The CDR3 consists of 18 residues. Germline-derived CDR1 and CDR2 are LGHDT and YNNKEL (reference sequence). The V and J ends lost 0 bases and 2 bases respectively, with 18 bases between them. The CDR3 DNA follows: TGTGCCAGCAGCCAAGATCTTATGGGCGGGGAGGACACAGATACGCAGTATTTT. Its translation is CASSQDLMGGEDTDTQYF.

The CDR3 loop reads CASSLGASGGTRQETQYF. The CDR3 coding sequence is TGCGCCAGCAGCTTGGGGGCTAGCGGGGGTACTAGACAAGAGACCCAGTACTTC. The chain joins TRBV5-1 to TRBJ2-5; 10 bases are a match to TRBD2. From germline, CDR1 is SGHRS and CDR2 YFSETQ. The CDR3 totals 18 residues. Trimming took 0 bases from V and 2 from J; bases not matched to a gene: 10.

This clonotype was counted a few times. The chain uses TRBV12-3 or TRBV12-4 and TRBJ1-1, with 8 bases matching TRBD1. The CDR3 length is 14 residues. J lost 5 bases, V lost 6 bases, and 8 bases had no gene match. CDR3 residues: CASSSGGIWTEAFF. CDR3 DNA sequence: TGTGCCAGCAGCTCAGGGGGCATTTGGACTGAAGCTTTCTTT.

Only a few counts were recorded for this clonotype. This chain uses TRBV10-1 with TRBJ1-5; D is uncertain. Between the trimmed V and J ends, which lost 3 bases and 5 bases, there was a span of 8 bases. Germline-derived CDR1 and CDR2 are WNHNN and SYGVQD (reference sequence). This CDR3 comprises 13 residues. The CDR3 sequence: CASSDLGDQPQHF. Here the CDR3 DNA reads TGCGCCAGCAGTGACCTTGGGGATCAGCCCCAGCATTTT.

The rearrangement joins TRBV6-6 to TRBJ1-5; 9 bases align to TRBD1. V dropped 4 bases and J dropped 6; count of bases not matched to a gene: 7. Per the germline V gene, CDR1 is MNHNY and CDR2 is SVGAGI (reference sequence). CDR3 length: 15 residues. The CDR3 DNA reads as TGTGCCAGCAGTTTACAGGGGGCAAACGTTCAGCCCCAGCATTTT. Encoded protein: CASSLQGANVQPQHF.

CDR3 bases: TGTGCCAGCAGTTTCTGGAATCAACTCCCCACTGAAGCTTTCTTT. It yields the protein CASSFWNQLPTEAFF. The chain has TRBV12-3 or TRBV12-4 and TRBJ1-1; D unclear. This CDR3 region has 15 residues. V lost 3 bases to trimming and J lost 4 bases, with 15 bases between them.

This chain joins TRBV20-1 and TRBJ1-1; D perhaps matches TRBD1 (6 bases). CDR3 size: 13 residues. The germline CDR1 and CDR2 sequences are DFQATT and SNEGSKA (reference sequence). The CDR3 region is CSAKQGRLTEAFF. CDR3 nucleotides: TGCAGCGCAAAACAGGGTCGACTCACTGAAGCTTTCTTT.

V gene TRBV7-6 combines with J gene TRBJ1-1; D might be TRBD1 (6 bases). The V end was cut by 5 bases, the J end by 3 bases, with 13 bases between. CDR3 length equals 14 residues. The V gene's germline CDR1 is SGHVS and CDR2 FNYEAQ. DNA for the CDR3: TGTGCCAGCAGCGGGGGCCCAGGCTACACTGAAGCTTTCTTT. Encoded protein: CASSGGPGYTEAFF. The variable domain in full, completed from reference TRBV7-6 and TRBJ1-1, reads GAGVSQSPRYKVTKRGQDVALRCDPISGHVSLYWYRQALGQGPEFLTYFNYEAQQDKSGLPNDRFSAERPEGSISTLTIQRTEQRDSAMYRCASSGGPGYTEAFFGQGTRLTVV.

The chain links TRBV20-1 to TRBJ2-5; TRBD2 matches 10 bases. From germline, CDR1 is DFQATT and CDR2 SNEGSKA (reference sequence). The CDR3 has 17 amino acids. V lost 1 base and J lost 2; bases outside the gene matches: 10. In DNA, the CDR3 is TGCAGTGCTAGAGTTTGGGGCCTAGCGGGGGAACAAGAGACCCAGTACTTC. Protein sequence: CSARVWGLAGEQETQYF.

The chain links TRBV4-2 to TRBJ1-1, with 7 bases fitting TRBD1. J was trimmed by 3 bases and V by 4 bases; bases with no gene match: 14. Germline V gene data show CDR1 as LGHNA and CDR2 as YNFKEQ. The CDR3 is 17 residues long. This CDR3 is CASSRIQIRGWDTEAFF. The CDR3 DNA is TGTGCCAGCAGCCGAATACAGATCAGGGGGTGGGACACTGAAGCTTTCTTT.

The CDR3 sequence: CASSSYLAGQETQYF. For the CDR3, the DNA is TGCGCCAGCAGCTCCTATCTGGCGGGGCAAGAGACCCAGTACTTC. This sequence joins TRBV5-1 and TRBJ2-5; weak D call: TRBD2 (6 bases). Trimming stripped 3 bases from V and 2 bases from J, with 14 bases between. Looked up from germline, CDR1 is SGHRS and CDR2 is YFSETQ. The CDR3 sequence is 15 residues long.

The J gene is TRBJ2-3, the V gene TRBV12-3 or TRBV12-4; no clear D gene. The CDR3 has 13 residues. V was cut by 0 bases and J by 4 bases, with 5 bases left in between. CDR3 nucleotide sequence: TGTGCCAGCAGTTTAGCTCGACCAGATACGCAGTATTTT. This encodes CASSLARPDTQYF.

The sample holds many counts of this clonotype. The chain employs TRBV20-1 and TRBJ2-1, with 15 bases lining up with TRBD2. Germline V gene lookup returns CDR1 DFQATT and CDR2 SNEGSKA (reference sequence). This CDR3 contains 14 residues. V lost 6 bases, J lost 7 bases, and 4 bases stayed unmatched. CDR3 in DNA: TGCAGTGCCGGACTAGCGGGGGGGCCAAATGAGCAGTTCTTC. Protein sequence: CSAGLAGGPNEQFF.

Only a few counts were recorded for this clonotype. V gene TRBV11-2 combines with J gene TRBJ1-4; unclear D gene. This CDR3 is 14 amino acids long. Germline lookup yields CDR1 SGHAT and CDR2 FQNNGV. Trimming stripped 3 bases from V and 12 bases from J, with 17 bases between. CDR3 DNA: TGTGCCAGCAGCTTTGGTCTCGGATACGGGGAACTGTTTTTT. Translating it yields CASSFGLGYGELFF.

This sequence joins TRBV24-1 and TRBJ1-1; possibly TRBD1 for D (6 bases). CDR3 length: 13 amino acids. CDR1 is KGHDR and CDR2 is SFDVKD in the germline V gene. The V gene lost 10 bases and the J gene lost 5 bases, with 16 bases spanning the gap. CDR3 region: CATRGGRGTEAFF. In DNA form, the CDR3 reads TGTGCCACTCGCGGGGGCCGGGGAACTGAAGCTTTCTTT.

This clonotype was observed at least ten times. The chain joins TRBV20-1 to TRBJ2-3, with 8 nucleotides matching TRBD2. CDR1 and CDR2 (germline): DFQATT, SNEGSKA (reference sequence). The CDR3 sequence is 16 residues long. V shed 6 bases, J shed 5 bases, and the junction held 16 bases outside the gene matches. The CDR3 loop is CSASSSGGAGVDTQYF. The DNA for the CDR3 is TGCAGTGCATCCTCCTCCGGGGGGGCCGGGGTAGATACGCAGTATTTT.